This T cell receptor (beta chain) was sequenced during a study of blood T cell repertoires in COVID-19. Study-wide context: Samples came from the United States, Italy and Spain, spanning acute and convalescent COVID-19. The analysed material was cDNA or gDNA that came from T cells, B-cell-depleted T cells, or PBMCs.

The authors' processing: Scientists estimated how many nucleated cells there were by amplifying reference gene primers. The assay was immunoSEQ multiplex PCR, and TCRdb's table has in-frame clones only and misses some. The V and J calls and clone size come from that table; D and trimming were worked out from the DNA. The data show around 310,000 clones, approximately 89% seen once. Trimming pared 6 bases from V and 5 bases from J, leaving 13 bases between. CDR3 length: 13 residues. Germline assignment: CDR1 SGHTA and CDR2 FQGNSA. Worth noting for this clone: Within the sample, other DNA sequences also encode this same CDR3.

The TCR comes from a woman in her fifties or sixties with acute or convalescent COVID-19. The sample comprised peripheral blood. The gene calls are TRBV7-2 and TRBJ1-1; unclear D gene. Written as DNA, the CDR3 is TGTGCCAGCAGTTTCCAAGGAGGGACTGAAGCTTTCTTT. As protein: CASSFQGGTEAFF. Full variable domain (outside the CDR3, taken from reference TRBV7-2 and TRBJ1-1): GAGVSQSPSNKVTEKGKDVELRCDPISGHTALYWYRQSLGQGLEFLIYFQGNSAPDKSGLPSDRFSAERTGGSVSTLTIQRTQQEDSAVYLCASSFQGGTEAFFGQGTRLTVV.